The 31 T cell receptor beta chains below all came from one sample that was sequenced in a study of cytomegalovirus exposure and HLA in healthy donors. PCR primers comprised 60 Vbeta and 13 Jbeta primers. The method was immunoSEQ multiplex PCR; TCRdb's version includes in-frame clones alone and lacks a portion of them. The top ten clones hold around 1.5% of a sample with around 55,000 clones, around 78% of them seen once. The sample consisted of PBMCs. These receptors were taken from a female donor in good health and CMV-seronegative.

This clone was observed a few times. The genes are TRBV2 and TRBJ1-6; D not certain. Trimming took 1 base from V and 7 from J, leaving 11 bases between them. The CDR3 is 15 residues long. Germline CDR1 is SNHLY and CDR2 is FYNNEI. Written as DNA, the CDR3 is TGTGCCAGCAGTGAAGTGAGGGCATCAAATTCACCCCTCCACTTT. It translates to CASSEVRASNSPLHF.

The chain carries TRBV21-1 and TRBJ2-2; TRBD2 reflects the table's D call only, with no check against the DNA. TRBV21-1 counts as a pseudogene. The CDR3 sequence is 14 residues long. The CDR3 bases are TGTGCCAGCAGCAAATCGGGTGTCACCGGGGAGCTGTTTTTT. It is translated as CASSKSGVTGELFF.

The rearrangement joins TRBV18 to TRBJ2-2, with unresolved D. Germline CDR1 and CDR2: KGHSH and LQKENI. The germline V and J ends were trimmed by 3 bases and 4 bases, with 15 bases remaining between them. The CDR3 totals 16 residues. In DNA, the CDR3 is TGTGCCAGCTCACCTCGCGGCGACGTACCCACCGGGGAGCTGTTTTTT. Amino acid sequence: CASSPRGDVPTGELFF.

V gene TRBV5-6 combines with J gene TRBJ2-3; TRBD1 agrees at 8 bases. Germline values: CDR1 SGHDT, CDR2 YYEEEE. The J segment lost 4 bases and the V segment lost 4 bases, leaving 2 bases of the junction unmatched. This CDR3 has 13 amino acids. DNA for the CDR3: TGTGCCAGCAGCCTACAGGGGGCAGATACGCAGTATTTT. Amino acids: CASSLQGADTQYF.

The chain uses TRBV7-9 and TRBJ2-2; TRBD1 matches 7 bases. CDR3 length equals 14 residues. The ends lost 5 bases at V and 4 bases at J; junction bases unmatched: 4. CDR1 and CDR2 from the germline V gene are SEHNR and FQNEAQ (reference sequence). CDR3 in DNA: TGTGCCAGCAGCCAGACAGGGTTCACCGGGGAGCTGTTTTTT. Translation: CASSQTGFTGELFF.

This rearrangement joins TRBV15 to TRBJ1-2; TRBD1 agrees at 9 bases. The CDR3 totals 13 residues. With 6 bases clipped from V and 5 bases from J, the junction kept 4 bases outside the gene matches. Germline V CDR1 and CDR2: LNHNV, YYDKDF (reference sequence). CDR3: CATRRQGEYGYTF. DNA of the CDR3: TGTGCCACCAGAAGACAGGGGGAATATGGCTACACCTTC.

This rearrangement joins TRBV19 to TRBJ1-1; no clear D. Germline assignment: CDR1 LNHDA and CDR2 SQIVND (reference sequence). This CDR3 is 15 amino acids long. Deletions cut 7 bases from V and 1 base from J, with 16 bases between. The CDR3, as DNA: TGTGCCAGTACGTACGGTAGGCGCGGGAACACTGAAGCTTTCTTT. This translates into CASTYGRRGNTEAFF.

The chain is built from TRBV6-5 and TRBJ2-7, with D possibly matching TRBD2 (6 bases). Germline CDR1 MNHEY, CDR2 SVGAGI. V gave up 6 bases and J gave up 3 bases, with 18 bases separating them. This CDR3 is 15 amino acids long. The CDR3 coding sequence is TGTGCCAGCAGCCAAGATGGGCGGGGAGTCTACGAGCAGTACTTC. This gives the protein CASSQDGRGVYEQYF.

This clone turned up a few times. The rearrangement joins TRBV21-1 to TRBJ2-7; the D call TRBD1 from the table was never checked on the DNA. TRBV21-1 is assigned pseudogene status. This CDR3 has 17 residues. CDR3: CASSPDAQGELGYEQYF. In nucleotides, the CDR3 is TGTGCCAGCAGCCCCGATGCGCAGGGCGAATTGGGTTACGAGCAGTACTTC.

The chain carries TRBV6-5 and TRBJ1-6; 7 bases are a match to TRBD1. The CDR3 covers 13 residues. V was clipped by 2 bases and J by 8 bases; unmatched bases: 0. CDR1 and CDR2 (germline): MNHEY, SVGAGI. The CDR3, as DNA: TGTGCCAGCAGTTACGACAGGGATTCACCCCTCCACTTT. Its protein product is CASSYDRDSPLHF.

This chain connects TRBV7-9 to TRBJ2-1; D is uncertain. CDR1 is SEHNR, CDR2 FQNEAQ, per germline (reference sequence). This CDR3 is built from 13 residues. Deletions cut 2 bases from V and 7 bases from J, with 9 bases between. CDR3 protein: CASSLTDLNEQFF. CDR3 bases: TGTGCCAGCAGCTTAACCGACTTGAATGAGCAGTTCTTC.

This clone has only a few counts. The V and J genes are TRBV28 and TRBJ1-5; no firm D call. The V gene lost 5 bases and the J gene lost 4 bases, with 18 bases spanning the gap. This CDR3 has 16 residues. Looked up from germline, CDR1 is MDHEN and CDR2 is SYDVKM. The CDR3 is CASSLHPAGLNQPQHF. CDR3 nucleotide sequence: TGTGCCAGCAGTCTACACCCCGCAGGCCTTAATCAGCCCCAGCATTTT. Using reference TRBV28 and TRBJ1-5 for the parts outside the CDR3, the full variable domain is DVKVTQSSRYLVKRTGEKVFLECVQDMDHENMFWYRQDPGLGLRLIYFSYDVKMKEKGDIPEGYSVSREKKERFSLILESASTNQTSMYLCASSLHPAGLNQPQHFGDGTRLSIL.

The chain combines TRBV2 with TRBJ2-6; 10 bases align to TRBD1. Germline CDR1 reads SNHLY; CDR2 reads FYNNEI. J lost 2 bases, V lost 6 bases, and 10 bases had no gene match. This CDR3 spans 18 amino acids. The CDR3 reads CASRGGQGQRTGANVLTF. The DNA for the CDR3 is TGTGCCAGCAGGGGGGGACAGGGGCAAAGAACTGGGGCCAACGTCCTGACTTTC.

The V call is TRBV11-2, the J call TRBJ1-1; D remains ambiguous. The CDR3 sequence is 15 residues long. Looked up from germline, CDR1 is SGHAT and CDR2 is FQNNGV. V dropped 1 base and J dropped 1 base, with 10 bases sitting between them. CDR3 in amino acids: CASSLVHVRNTEAFF. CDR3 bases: TGTGCCAGCAGCTTAGTACACGTACGGAACACTGAAGCTTTCTTT.

Here the CDR3 reads CASSLDRVGYTF. In DNA, the CDR3 is TGCGCCAGCAGCTTGGACAGGGTTGGCTACACCTTC. The chain couples TRBV5-1 to TRBJ1-2, with a tentative D call TRBD1 (6 bases). Germline V gene sequence: CDR1 SGHRS, CDR2 YFSETQ. The CDR3 consists of 12 residues. Deletions cut 0 bases from V and 7 bases from J, with 7 bases between.

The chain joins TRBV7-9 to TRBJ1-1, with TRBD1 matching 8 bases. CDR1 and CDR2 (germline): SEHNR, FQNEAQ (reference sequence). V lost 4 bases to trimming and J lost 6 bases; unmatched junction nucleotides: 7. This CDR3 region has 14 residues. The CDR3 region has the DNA TGTGCCAGCAGCTCGGACAGGGCCTGGGCTGAAGCTTTCTTT. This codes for CASSSDRAWAEAFF.

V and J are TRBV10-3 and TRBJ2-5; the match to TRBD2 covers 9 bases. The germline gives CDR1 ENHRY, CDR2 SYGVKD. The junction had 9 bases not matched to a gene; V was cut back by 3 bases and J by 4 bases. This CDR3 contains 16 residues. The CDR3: CAISESGGGVGETQYF. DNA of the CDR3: TGTGCCATCAGTGAATCGGGCGGGGGGGTCGGAGAGACCCAGTACTTC.

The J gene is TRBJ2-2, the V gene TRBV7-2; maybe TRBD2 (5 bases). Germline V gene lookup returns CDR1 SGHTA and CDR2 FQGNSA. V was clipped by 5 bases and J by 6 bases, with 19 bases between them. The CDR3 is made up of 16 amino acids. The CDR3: CASSQYEGVRAGELFF. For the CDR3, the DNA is TGTGCCAGCAGCCAGTATGAGGGAGTGAGAGCCGGGGAGCTGTTTTTT.

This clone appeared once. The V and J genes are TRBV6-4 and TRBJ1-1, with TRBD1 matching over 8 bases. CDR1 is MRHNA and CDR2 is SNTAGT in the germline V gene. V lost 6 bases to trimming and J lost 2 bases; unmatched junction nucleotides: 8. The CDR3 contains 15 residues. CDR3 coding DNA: TGTGCCAGCAGCGCTGAGACAGGGGTAAACACTGAAGCTTTCTTT. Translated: CASSAETGVNTEAFF.

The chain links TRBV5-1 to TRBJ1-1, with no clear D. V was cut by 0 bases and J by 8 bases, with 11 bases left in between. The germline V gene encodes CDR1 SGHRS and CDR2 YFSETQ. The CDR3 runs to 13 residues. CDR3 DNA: TGCGCCAGCAGCTTGGACAGCAGCATCGAAGCTTTCTTT. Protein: CASSLDSSIEAFF.

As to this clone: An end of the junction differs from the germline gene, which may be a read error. The CDR3 is CSTQGNRGDEQYF. The CDR3 DNA is TGCAGCACCCAGGGGAACAGGGGCGACGAACAGTACTTC. V usage is TRBV29-1 and J usage is TRBJ2-7; TRBD1 aligns across 7 bases. The germline V gene has CDR1 SQVTM and CDR2 ANQGSEA. The CDR3 totals 13 residues.

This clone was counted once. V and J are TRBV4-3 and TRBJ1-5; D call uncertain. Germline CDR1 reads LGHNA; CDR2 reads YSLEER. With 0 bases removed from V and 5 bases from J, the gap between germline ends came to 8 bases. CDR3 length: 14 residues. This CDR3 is CASSQESGDQPQHF. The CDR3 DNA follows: TGCGCCAGCAGCCAAGAATCGGGAGATCAGCCCCAGCATTTT.

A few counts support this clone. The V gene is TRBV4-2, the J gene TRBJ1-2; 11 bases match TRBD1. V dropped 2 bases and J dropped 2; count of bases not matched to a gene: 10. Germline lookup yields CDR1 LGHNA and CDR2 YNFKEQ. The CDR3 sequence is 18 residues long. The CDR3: CASSQLGQGDTENYGYTF. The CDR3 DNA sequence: TGTGCCAGCAGCCAATTGGGACAGGGGGATACAGAGAACTATGGCTACACCTTC.

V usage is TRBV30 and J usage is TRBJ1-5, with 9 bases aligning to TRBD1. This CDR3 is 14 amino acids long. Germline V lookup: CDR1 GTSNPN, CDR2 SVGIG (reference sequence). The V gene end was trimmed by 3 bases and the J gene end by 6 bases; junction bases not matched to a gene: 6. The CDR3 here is CAWSPGQGIQPQHF. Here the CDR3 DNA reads TGTGCCTGGAGCCCGGGACAGGGAATTCAGCCCCAGCATTTT. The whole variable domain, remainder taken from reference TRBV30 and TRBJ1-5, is SQTIHQWPATLVQPVGSPLSLECTVEGTSNPNLYWYRQAAGRGLQLLFYSVGIGQISSEVPQNLSASRPQDRQFILSSKKLLLSDSGFYLCAWSPGQGIQPQHFGDGTRLSIL.

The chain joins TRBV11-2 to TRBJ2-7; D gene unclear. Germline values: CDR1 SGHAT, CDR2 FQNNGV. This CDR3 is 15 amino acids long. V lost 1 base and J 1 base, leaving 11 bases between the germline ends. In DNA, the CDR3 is TGTGCCAGCAGCTTAGTCGACACCGAGTCCTACGAGCAGTACTTC. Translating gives CASSLVDTESYEQYF.

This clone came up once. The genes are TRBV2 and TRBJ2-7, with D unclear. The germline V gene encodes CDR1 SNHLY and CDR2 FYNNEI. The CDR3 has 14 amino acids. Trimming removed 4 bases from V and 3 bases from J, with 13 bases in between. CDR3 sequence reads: CASSALVNIYEQYF. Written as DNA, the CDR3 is TGTGCCAGCAGTGCGCTAGTAAACATCTACGAGCAGTACTTC.

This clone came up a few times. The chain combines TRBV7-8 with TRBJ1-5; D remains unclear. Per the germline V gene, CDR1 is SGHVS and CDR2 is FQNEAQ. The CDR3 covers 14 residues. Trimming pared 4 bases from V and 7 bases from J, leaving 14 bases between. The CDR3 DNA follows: TGTGCCAGCAGCTCCAACGGCCCCGGGCAGCCCCAGCATTTT. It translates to CASSSNGPGQPQHF.

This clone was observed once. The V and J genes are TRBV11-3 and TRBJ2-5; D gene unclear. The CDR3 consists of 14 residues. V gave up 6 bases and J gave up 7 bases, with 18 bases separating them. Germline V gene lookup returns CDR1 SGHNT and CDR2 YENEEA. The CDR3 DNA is TGTGCCAGCAGTTTGTCGTCCTTGGCAGGGACCCAGTACTTC. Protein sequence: CASSLSSLAGTQYF. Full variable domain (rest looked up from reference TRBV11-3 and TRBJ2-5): EAGVVQSPRYKIIEKKQPVAFWCNPISGHNTLYWYLQNLGQGPELLIRYENEEAVDDSQLPKDRFSAERLKGVDSTLKIQPAELGDSAVYLCASSLSSLAGTQYFGPGTRLLVL.

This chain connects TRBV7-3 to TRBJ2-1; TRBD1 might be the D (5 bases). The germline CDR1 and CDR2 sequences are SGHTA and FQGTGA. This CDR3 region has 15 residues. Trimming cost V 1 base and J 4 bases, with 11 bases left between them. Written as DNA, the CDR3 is TGTGCCAGCAGCTTAAACCGACAGTCATACAATGAGCAGTTCTTC. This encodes CASSLNRQSYNEQFF.

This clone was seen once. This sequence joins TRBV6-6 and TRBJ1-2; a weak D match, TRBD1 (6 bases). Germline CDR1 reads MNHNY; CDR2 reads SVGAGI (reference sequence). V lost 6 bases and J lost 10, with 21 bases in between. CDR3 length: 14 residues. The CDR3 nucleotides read TGTGCCAGCAGACCCTCTCCCGGGACACCTAACTACACCTTC. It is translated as CASRPSPGTPNYTF.

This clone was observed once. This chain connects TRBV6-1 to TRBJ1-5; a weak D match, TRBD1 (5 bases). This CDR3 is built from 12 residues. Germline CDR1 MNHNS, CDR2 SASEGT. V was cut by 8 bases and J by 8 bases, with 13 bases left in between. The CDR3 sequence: CASFDSGEPQHF. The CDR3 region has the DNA TGTGCCAGCTTTGACAGTGGGGAGCCCCAGCATTTT.